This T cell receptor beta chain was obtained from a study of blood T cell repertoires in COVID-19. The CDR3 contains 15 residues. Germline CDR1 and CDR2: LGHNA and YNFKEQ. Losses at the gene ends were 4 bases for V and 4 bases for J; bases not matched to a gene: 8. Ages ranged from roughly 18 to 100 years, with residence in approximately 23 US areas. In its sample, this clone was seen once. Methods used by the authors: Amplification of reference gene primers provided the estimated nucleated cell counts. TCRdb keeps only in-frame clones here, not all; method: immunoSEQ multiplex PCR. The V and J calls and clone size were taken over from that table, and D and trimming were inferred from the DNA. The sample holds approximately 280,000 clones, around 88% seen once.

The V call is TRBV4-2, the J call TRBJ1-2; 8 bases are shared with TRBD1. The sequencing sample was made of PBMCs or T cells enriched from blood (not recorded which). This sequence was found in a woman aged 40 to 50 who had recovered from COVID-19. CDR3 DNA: TGTGCCAGCAGCCCCCCGGGACAGGAGTCCTATGGCTACACCTTC. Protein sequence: CASSPPGQESYGYTF.